This T cell receptor beta chain stems from a study of shared clonotypes between healthy human individuals. The overall study: CD4 naive cells filled three plates per donor, CD4 memory three, CD8 naive two and CD8 memory one. Points from the study as a whole: Clonotypes that were shared across a handful of donors made up around 4.6% of naive CD4 clonotypes.

Data came from immunoSEQ multiplex PCR; TCRdb stores just in-frame clones and leaves some out. Here the sample spans over a million clones, 98% being singletons. In regard to this clone: Its specificity is unknown.

Germline loops: CDR1 SGHAT, CDR2 FQNNGV. Unmatched junction bases numbered 9, after V lost 7 bases and J lost 7 bases. The CDR3 has 14 residues. The J gene is TRBJ2-1, the V gene TRBV11-2, with 8 bases aligning to TRBD2. Sequencing input: naive CD4+ T cells sorted from blood. Subset indicated: CD45RA+ positively selected. The TCR comes from a man aged 30 to 39 in good health. DNA of the CDR3: TGTGCCAGCATCCCCGGGAGGGCCTTTAATGAGCAGTTCTTC. Amino acids: CASIPGRAFNEQFF.